This entry lists 16 T cell receptor beta chains sequenced from one sample in a study of blood T cell repertoires in COVID-19. The data were produced by immunoSEQ multiplex PCR, yet TCRdb's version contains in-frame clones alone and is incomplete. The table shows 200,000 to 250,000 clones, with around 90% occurring only once. Sequencing was performed on PBMCs or T cells enriched from blood (not recorded which). The receptors shown here come from a woman aged 25-40 years who had been exposed to COVID-19.

V gene TRBV4-1 combines with J gene TRBJ1-6, with 10 bases fitting TRBD1. The V gene end was trimmed by 3 bases and the J gene end by 5 bases; junction bases not matched to a gene: 10. Germline lookup yields CDR1 MGHRA and CDR2 YSYEKL. The CDR3 extends over 18 amino acids. This CDR3 is CASSHKISDRGNNSPLHF. The CDR3 DNA reads as TGCGCCAGCAGCCACAAGATCTCGGACAGGGGGAATAATTCACCCCTCCACTTT.

The rearrangement joins TRBV2 to TRBJ1-2; no clear D. Germline lookup yields CDR1 SNHLY and CDR2 FYNNEI. This CDR3 has 13 residues. Trimming cost V 4 bases and J 4 bases, with 10 bases left between them. The CDR3 is CASSVERSYGYTF. DNA of the CDR3: TGTGCCAGCAGTGTAGAAAGGAGCTATGGCTACACCTTC.

The DNA for the CDR3 is TGTGCCAGCAGTTTAGGCGCAGGGAAGCAGTTCTTC. Translating gives CASSLGAGKQFF. The gene calls are TRBV28 and TRBJ2-1; TRBD1 might be the D (5 bases). Germline V gene sequence: CDR1 MDHEN, CDR2 SYDVKM. This CDR3 comprises 12 residues. The V and J ends lost 2 bases and 11 bases respectively, with 10 bases between them. The full variable domain, its missing parts supplied by reference TRBV28 and TRBJ2-1, is DVKVTQSSRYLVKRTGEKVFLECVQDMDHENMFWYRQDPGLGLRLIYFSYDVKMKEKGDIPEGYSVSREKKERFSLILESASTNQTSMYLCASSLGAGKQFFGPGTRLTVL.

Within the sample, this clone is hyperexpanded (1% or more). This rearrangement joins TRBV3-1 (or the pseudogene TRBV3-2) to TRBJ2-2, with D perhaps matching TRBD2 (6 bases). V gave up 2 bases and J gave up 7 bases, with 14 bases separating them. CDR3 length: 15 amino acids. In germline, CDR1 is LGHDT, CDR2 YNNKEL (reference sequence). The CDR3 reads CASSQRPGAGGELFF. The CDR3, as DNA: TGTGCCAGCAGCCAAAGGCCGGGAGCGGGCGGGGAGCTGTTTTTT.

The genes are TRBV19 and TRBJ2-7; D call uncertain. The CDR3 covers 12 residues. Trimming removed 5 bases from V and 9 bases from J, with 14 bases in between. Germline-derived CDR1 and CDR2 are LNHDA and SQIVND (reference sequence). The CDR3 DNA sequence: TGTGCCAGTAGTTTCACCTCCGGTAGGCAGTACTTC. Its protein product is CASSFTSGRQYF.

The chain links TRBV11-2 to TRBJ1-1; D gene unclear. CDR1 is SGHAT, CDR2 FQNNGV, per germline. Trimming pared 5 bases from V and 1 base from J, leaving 17 bases between. CDR3 length: 16 amino acids. In DNA form, the CDR3 reads TGTGCCAGCAGCGGAGGGAGTAGAAGCCCGAACACTGAAGCTTTCTTT. Protein sequence: CASSGGSRSPNTEAFF.

The chain joins TRBV4-1 to TRBJ1-2, with a tentative D call TRBD1 (5 bases). V was shortened by 2 bases and J by 3 bases, with 13 bases between the two germline ends. The CDR3 length is 15 residues. Germline values: CDR1 MGHRA, CDR2 YSYEKL. CDR3 coding DNA: TGCGCCAGCAGCCAATCGCAGGGATTGGACTATGGCTACACCTTC. It codes for CASSQSQGLDYGYTF.

The V gene is TRBV5-1, the J gene TRBJ2-1, with 9 bases that match TRBD2. CDR1 is SGHRS and CDR2 is YFSETQ in the germline V gene. Unmatched junction bases numbered 7, after V lost 3 bases and J lost 6 bases. CDR3 length: 15 residues. CDR3 region: CASSSDSGRGNEQFF. The CDR3 region has the DNA TGCGCCAGCAGCTCGGATAGCGGGAGAGGCAATGAGCAGTTCTTC.

V is TRBV15 and J is TRBJ1-2; 9 nucleotides agree with TRBD1. CDR1 is LNHNV and CDR2 is YYDKDF in the germline V gene (reference sequence). This CDR3 is built from 15 residues. The junction had 9 bases not matched to a gene; V was cut back by 5 bases and J by 5 bases. The CDR3 DNA reads as TGTGCCACCAGCCTGACAAGGGGACAGGGATATGGCTACACCTTC. It yields the protein CATSLTRGQGYGYTF.

The genes are TRBV24-1 and TRBJ1-2; 9 nucleotides agree with TRBD1. The V gene end was trimmed by 4 bases and the J gene end by 7 bases; junction bases not matched to a gene: 9. The CDR3 is made up of 15 amino acids. Per the germline V gene, CDR1 is KGHDR and CDR2 is SFDVKD. Here the CDR3 DNA reads TGTGCCACCAGTGACCCTTCGGGACAGGGCAGTGGCTACACCTTC. Amino acids: CATSDPSGQGSGYTF.

CDR3 nucleotides: TGTGCCAGCAGTGGACAAGCATTAACAGGGCGGACTGAAGCTTTCTTT. Translation gives CASSGQALTGRTEAFF. The chain links TRBV25-1 to TRBJ1-1, with D possibly matching TRBD1 (6 bases). Trimming stripped 4 bases from V and 5 bases from J, with 20 bases between. Germline V gene data show CDR1 as MGHDK and CDR2 as SYGVNS. This CDR3 contains 16 residues.

The V and J genes are TRBV9 and TRBJ2-1, with 9 bases fitting TRBD1. The CDR3 consists of 16 residues. Germline V lookup: CDR1 SGDLS, CDR2 YYNGEE. Trimming at V came to 0 bases and at J to 5 bases, leaving 6 bases not matched to a gene. This CDR3 is CASSVGAGQGDNEQFF. As DNA, the CDR3 is TGTGCCAGCAGCGTAGGGGCGGGACAGGGAGACAATGAGCAGTTCTTC.

The chain employs TRBV30 and TRBJ1-2, with TRBD1 matching 7 bases. Germline CDR1 is GTSNPN and CDR2 is SVGIG (reference sequence). CDR3 size: 13 residues. The junction had 5 bases not matched to a gene; V was cut back by 1 base and J by 6 bases. The CDR3 DNA sequence: TGTGCCTGGAGTGAGAGGGGGCGCGATGGCTACACCTTC. Its protein product is CAWSERGRDGYTF.

The chain has TRBV11-2 and TRBJ1-5, with a possible D match to TRBD1 (6 bases). CDR3 length equals 17 residues. Germline lookup yields CDR1 SGHAT and CDR2 FQNNGV. V lost 2 bases, J lost 0 bases, and 14 bases lay in between. The CDR3 loop is CASSLSGVINSNQPQHF. CDR3 nucleotides: TGTGCCAGCAGCTTATCAGGGGTAATCAATAGCAATCAGCCCCAGCATTTT.

The chain has TRBV7-8 and TRBJ2-1; D remains unclear. The CDR3 runs to 16 residues. The germline CDR1 and CDR2 sequences are SGHVS and FQNEAQ. Trimming removed 1 base from V and 6 bases from J, with 16 bases in between. CDR3 sequence: CASSLERIIASNEQFF. CDR3 in DNA: TGTGCCAGCAGCTTAGAGAGGATTATAGCCTCCAATGAGCAGTTCTTC.

The rearrangement uses TRBV2 and TRBJ2-3, with 9 bases fitting TRBD2. Germline-derived CDR1 and CDR2 are SNHLY and FYNNEI. The CDR3 spans 16 residues. V gave up 6 bases and J gave up 2 bases; unmatched junction bases: 9. This CDR3 is CASSGPPSGNTDTQYF. Here the CDR3 DNA reads TGTGCCAGCAGCGGACCTCCTAGCGGGAACACAGATACGCAGTATTTT.